One and the same sample provided the 28 T cell receptor beta chains below, sequenced in a study of blood T cells in healthy people across ages (dated by TCRdb to between 2014 and 2016). Receptor libraries were prepared by 5' RACE. Sequencing instrument: Illumina HiSeq 2500. A second PCR of roughly 6 to 11 cycles was run with a J-beta primer mix and a sample-barcoded 5' primer. TCRdb reanalyzed the raw reads on its own, using fastp at Q25 for trimming and MiXCR for clone calling, and kept in-frame beta chains. Rows matching on CDR3 protein sequence are summarized as one entry with the most common DNA and genes. Counted in this sample were 1,100,000 or so distinct CDR3 sequences; 45% of them appeared once. The top ten clonotypes cover approximately 17% of the sample. The sequenced sample was blood. These receptor sequences come from a woman aged 55 to 70 in good health.

A remark on this clonotype: The junction and the germline gene differ at one end; a read error may be behind it. The V call is TRBV7-3, the J call TRBJ2-2; 8 bases match TRBD1. The length of the CDR3 is 14 residues. From germline, CDR1 is SGHTA and CDR2 FQGTGA. Written as DNA, the CDR3 is TGTGCCCGCAGCCCCGGACAGGGCACCGGGGAGCTGTTTTTT. Amino acids: CARSPGQGTGELFF.

The chain uses TRBV7-2 and TRBJ2-6; no reliable D call. With 8 bases removed from V and 4 bases from J, the gap between germline ends came to 12 bases. Germline-derived CDR1 and CDR2 are SGHTA and FQGNSA. The CDR3 has 14 amino acids. CDR3 DNA sequence: TGTGCCAGCGCCGAGCATGGGGGGGCCAACGTCCTGACTTTC. It yields the protein CASAEHGGANVLTF. The whole variable domain, remainder taken from reference TRBV7-2 and TRBJ2-6, is GAGVSQSPSNKVTEKGKDVELRCDPISGHTALYWYRQSLGQGLEFLIYFQGNSAPDKSGLPSDRFSAERTGGSVSTLTIQRTQQEDSAVYLCASAEHGGANVLTFGAGSRLTVL.

This clonotype was counted ten times or more. J is TRBJ2-1 and V is TRBV7-6; a possible D gene is TRBD1 (5 bases). This CDR3 has 16 amino acids. CDR1 and CDR2 (germline): SGHVS, FNYEAQ. V shed 1 base and J shed 2 bases, with 12 bases lying between them. The CDR3 nucleotides read TGTGCCAGCAGCTTAGGTTCCGCACAGGCCTACAATGAGCAGTTCTTC. Translation gives CASSLGSAQAYNEQFF.

The CDR3 sequence: CASMMDRQHYGYTF. The CDR3 DNA sequence: TGTGCCAGCATGATGGACAGGCAGCACTATGGCTACACCTTC. The J gene is TRBJ1-2, the V gene TRBV2; 7 bases are a match to TRBD1. V lost 7 bases, J lost 3 bases, and 8 bases stayed unmatched. This CDR3 has 14 amino acids. Germline V gene lookup returns CDR1 SNHLY and CDR2 FYNNEI.

The chain employs TRBV21-1 and TRBJ2-4; TRBD1 reflects the table's D call only, with no check against the DNA. The DNA end lines up better with TRBJ2-7; the J call may be wrong. TRBV21-1 is shown as a pseudogene. CDR3 length equals 14 residues. The CDR3 coding sequence is TGTGCCAGCAGCCGACGAATCCAGGGGGTCGAGCAGTACTTC. Encoded protein: CASSRRIQGVEQYF.

This chain connects TRBV24-1 to TRBJ2-3; TRBD1 aligns across 9 bases. V lost 8 bases to trimming and J lost 4 bases; unmatched junction nucleotides: 9. Per germline, CDR1 KGHDR and CDR2 SFDVKD. This CDR3 is 15 amino acids long. The CDR3 DNA is TGTGCCACCACTCTCGGGACAGGGTGGGCAGATACGCAGTATTTT. The encoded protein is CATTLGTGWADTQYF.

The V gene is TRBV21-1, the J gene TRBJ2-5; no check of the table's D call, TRBD2, against the DNA was made. The J call may be faulty, since TRBJ2-7 better matches the DNA end. TRBV21-1 is noted as a pseudogene. CDR3 length: 15 residues. CDR3 bases: TGTGCCAGCGTCCGGGACTCCCTATTGGTGAGCGAGCAGTACTTC. It yields the protein CASVRDSLLVSEQYF.

V is TRBV6-5 and J is TRBJ2-3; D may match TRBD1 or TRBD2 (6 bases each). Germline V gives CDR1 MNHEY, CDR2 SVGAGI. The CDR3 loop spans 16 amino acids. Between the trimmed V and J ends, which lost 0 bases and 6 bases, there was a span of 16 bases. This CDR3 reads CASSYSGRGRGDTQYF. CDR3 nucleotides: TGTGCCAGCAGTTACTCGGGCAGGGGTCGGGGGGATACGCAGTATTTT.

This sequence joins TRBV4-2 and TRBJ2-7, with 7 bases that match TRBD1. The J call is uncertain, as TRBJ2-4 better fits the DNA end. CDR1 LGHNA and CDR2 YNFKEQ come from the germline V gene. The CDR3 sequence is 15 residues long. The CDR3 nucleotides read TGTGCCAGCAGCCACCCCAGACAGGGTGGGAACATTCAGTACTTC. Translated, it gives CASSHPRQGGNIQYF.

The chain joins TRBV28 to TRBJ2-5; D is unresolved. The CDR3 consists of 16 residues. Germline lookup yields CDR1 MDHEN and CDR2 SYDVKM. V was pared by 2 bases and J by 1 base, with 14 bases between. The DNA for the CDR3 is TGTGCCAGCAGTTTAACGACACTCCGAACCCAAGAGACCCAGTACTTC. The encoded protein is CASSLTTLRTQETQYF.

This clonotype was seen a handful of times. A read error may explain this, as a much larger clone is one base away. CDR3 nucleotides: TGCAGCGTTGAAGAGTCGGGACGAGCGGGCTACAATGAGCAGTTCTTC. Its translation: CSVEESGRAGYNEQFF. The chain combines TRBV29-1 with TRBJ2-1; D may be TRBD2 (6 bases). Trimming stripped 0 bases from V and 3 bases from J, with 15 bases between. There are 16 residues in the CDR3. The V gene's germline CDR1 is SQVTM and CDR2 ANQGSEA.

This clonotype was seen only a few times. This chain joins TRBV20-1 and TRBJ2-1; 10 positions agree with TRBD2. Germline V gives CDR1 DFQATT, CDR2 SNEGSKA (reference sequence). This CDR3 region has 16 residues. Losses at the gene ends were 2 bases for V and 4 bases for J; bases not matched to a gene: 8. The CDR3 here is CSARLAGVKVYNEQFF. CDR3 nucleotide sequence: TGCAGTGCTAGACTAGCGGGAGTGAAGGTGTACAATGAGCAGTTCTTC.

A few counts support this clonotype. The V gene is TRBV10-3, the J gene TRBJ2-7, with 9 bases fitting TRBD1. Germline lookup yields CDR1 ENHRY and CDR2 SYGVKD. J was trimmed by 0 bases and V by 7 bases; bases with no gene match: 7. The CDR3 runs 15 residues. CDR3 DNA sequence: TGTGCCATCAACAACCGGGACAGGGTCTCCTACGAGCAGTACTTC. It is translated as CAINNRDRVSYEQYF.

The rearrangement uses TRBV7-8 and TRBJ2-1, with 13 bases fitting TRBD2. Germline trimming cut 5 bases from V and 5 bases from J; bases unmatched to any gene: 9. The germline CDR1 and CDR2 sequences are SGHVS and FQNEAQ. This CDR3 contains 17 residues. The CDR3 DNA sequence: TGTGCCAGCAGCGACCTCGGACTAGCGGGAGTAAACAATGAGCAGTTCTTC. This encodes CASSDLGLAGVNNEQFF.

The chain has TRBV20-1 and TRBJ2-7; 10 bases line up with TRBD1. Germline trimming cut 6 bases from V and 2 bases from J; bases unmatched to any gene: 7. From germline, CDR1 is DFQATT and CDR2 SNEGSKA (reference sequence). The CDR3 extends over 14 amino acids. For the CDR3, the DNA is TGCAGTGCCTCTCGGGACAGGGGTACCTACGAGCAGTACTTC. It specifies CSASRDRGTYEQYF.

This clonotype was detected only a few times. The V and J genes are TRBV27 and TRBJ1-1; possible D gene TRBD1, 5 bases. Trimming left V 2 bases short and J 1 base short, with 8 bases between. The germline CDR1 and CDR2 sequences are MNHEY and SMNVEV (reference sequence). The CDR3 has 14 residues. This chain's CDR3 is CASSLKGRNTEAFF. CDR3 coding DNA: TGTGCCAGCAGTTTAAAGGGGAGGAACACTGAAGCTTTCTTT.

This clonotype has only a few counts. The V gene is TRBV27, the J gene TRBJ2-7, with D possibly being TRBD1 (5 bases). V was clipped by 8 bases and J by 4 bases, with 15 bases between them. The V gene's germline CDR1 is MNHEY and CDR2 SMNVEV (reference sequence). CDR3 length: 13 residues. This CDR3 is CASARQRNYEQYF. In DNA, the CDR3 is TGTGCCAGCGCGCGACAGAGGAATTACGAGCAGTACTTC.

V usage is TRBV28 and J usage is TRBJ2-4; D remains ambiguous. The last part of the DNA fits TRBJ2-7 better; the J call may be wrong. Germline lookup yields CDR1 MDHEN and CDR2 SYDVKM. The CDR3 runs to 12 residues. The CDR3 loop is CASHSRVYEQYF. The CDR3 DNA sequence: TGTGCCAGCCACTCCCGGGTCTACGAGCAGTACTTC.

The chain has TRBV20-1 and TRBJ2-7; D perhaps matches TRBD2 (6 bases). Germline CDR1 reads DFQATT; CDR2 reads SNEGSKA (reference sequence). This CDR3 is built from 16 residues. With 2 bases removed from V and 0 bases from J, the gap between germline ends came to 17 bases. CDR3 sequence (DNA): TGCAGTGCTAGACCCTTTTGGGCTAGCGACTCCTACGAGCAGTACTTC. Its translation: CSARPFWASDSYEQYF.

This clonotype showed up just a few times. J is TRBJ2-7 and V is TRBV28; tentatively, D is TRBD2 (6 bases). Germline CDR1 reads MDHEN; CDR2 reads SYDVKM. V lost 6 bases and J 2 bases, leaving 20 bases between the germline ends. The CDR3 is made up of 16 amino acids. The CDR3, as DNA: TGTGCCAGCAGCGGGGCGGAGGAGGGAGAACCCTACGAGCAGTACTTC. Translation gives CASSGAEEGEPYEQYF.

This clonotype was seen more than once but under ten times. V usage is TRBV27 and J usage is TRBJ2-5; no definite D call. The CDR3 runs to 13 residues. Germline CDR1 MNHEY, CDR2 SMNVEV (reference sequence). Trimming left V 0 bases short and J 5 bases short, with 7 bases between. The CDR3 DNA reads TGTGCCAGCAGTTTATCGAGCTTTGAGACCCAGTACTTC. This translates into CASSLSSFETQYF.

This clonotype was seen a handful of times. The chain has TRBV29-1 and TRBJ2-1; 8 bases match TRBD1. Trimming took 8 bases from V and 5 from J; bases not matched to a gene: 8. This CDR3 region has 13 residues. Looked up from germline, CDR1 is SQVTM and CDR2 is ANQGSEA. CDR3 in amino acids: CSSWTGSNNEQFF. CDR3 DNA sequence: TGCAGCTCCTGGACAGGGTCGAACAATGAGCAGTTCTTC.

The chain employs TRBV18 and TRBJ1-2; D is undetermined. The V gene lost 0 bases and the J gene lost 5 bases, with 7 bases spanning the gap. CDR1 is KGHSH, CDR2 LQKENI, per germline. This CDR3 is 13 amino acids long. The CDR3 spells CASSPPQPYGYTF. In DNA, the CDR3 is TGTGCCAGCTCACCACCGCAGCCTTATGGCTACACCTTC.

CDR3 nucleotide sequence: TGTGCCAGCAGCTTAGACACTGGGGCCAACGTCCTGACTTTC. As protein: CASSLDTGANVLTF. J is TRBJ2-6 and V is TRBV5-4; no reliable D call. V gave up 2 bases and J gave up 2 bases, with 5 bases separating them. The length of the CDR3 is 14 residues. CDR1 is SGHNT, CDR2 YYREEE, per germline (reference sequence).

In its sample, this clonotype was seen a few times. V gene TRBV7-2 combines with J gene TRBJ2-7; D unresolved. CDR1 and CDR2 from the germline V gene are SGHTA and FQGNSA. The CDR3 spans 14 residues. Trimming cost V 1 base and J 2 bases, with 9 bases left between them. The CDR3 region is CASSLGPVTYEQYF. Here the CDR3 DNA reads TGTGCCAGCAGCTTAGGTCCAGTAACCTACGAGCAGTACTTC.

This clonotype was seen once. CDR3 loop: CASSWGTDIAKNIQYF. CDR3 coding DNA: TGTGCCAGCAGTTGGGGGACAGACATAGCCAAAAACATTCAGTACTTC. The chain couples TRBV27 to TRBJ2-4, with TRBD1 matching 7 bases. With 4 bases clipped from V and 0 bases from J, the junction kept 6 bases outside the gene matches. CDR1 is MNHEY and CDR2 is SMNVEV in the germline V gene (reference sequence). The CDR3 has 16 residues.

V is TRBV7-9 and J is TRBJ2-7; 12 bases match TRBD2. CDR1 is SEHNR, CDR2 FQNEAQ, per germline (reference sequence). V dropped 5 bases and J dropped 4; count of bases not matched to a gene: 6. The CDR3 runs 15 residues. The CDR3 region is CASSQLGTSGYEQYF. DNA of the CDR3: TGTGCCAGCAGCCAGCTCGGGACTAGCGGGTACGAGCAGTACTTC. Full variable domain (missing parts from reference TRBV7-9 and TRBJ2-7): DTGVSQNPRHKITKRGQNVTFRCDPISEHNRLYWYRQTLGQGPEFLTYFQNEAQLEKSRLLSDRFSAERPKGSFSTLEIQRTEQGDSAMYLCASSQLGTSGYEQYFGPGTRLTVT.

In regard to this clonotype: The junction and the germline gene differ at one end; a read error may be behind it. The chain joins TRBV6-1 to TRBJ2-7; D perhaps matches TRBD1 (6 bases). The germline gives CDR1 MNHNS, CDR2 SASEGT. This CDR3 is built from 13 residues. CDR3 nucleotides: TGTACCAGCAGGGACATCCTTTATTACGAGCAGTACTTC. Its translation is CTSRDILYYEQYF.